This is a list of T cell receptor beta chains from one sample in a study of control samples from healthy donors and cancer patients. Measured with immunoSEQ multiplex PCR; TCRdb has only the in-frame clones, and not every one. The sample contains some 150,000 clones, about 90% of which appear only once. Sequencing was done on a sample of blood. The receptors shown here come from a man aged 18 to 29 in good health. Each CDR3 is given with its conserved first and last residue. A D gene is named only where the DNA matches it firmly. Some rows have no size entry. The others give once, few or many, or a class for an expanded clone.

CDR3aa: CASSVVVSSGNTIYF; CDR3nt: TGTGCCAGCAGTGTTGTTGTATCCTCTGGAAACACCATATATTTT; j_gene: TRBJ1-3; d_gene: -; abundance: -; v_gene: TRBV2
CDR3aa: CASSLQAAGPYGYTF; CDR3nt: TGTGCCAGCAGTTTACAGGCCGCAGGGCCCTATGGCTACACCTTC; j_gene: TRBJ1-2; d_gene: -; abundance: -; v_gene: TRBV28
CDR3aa: CASSQGRNGEQYF; CDR3nt: TGTGCCAGCAGCCAAGGACGAAATGGCGAGCAGTACTTC; j_gene: TRBJ2-7; d_gene: -; abundance: -; v_gene: TRBV3-1/TRBV3-2
CDR3aa: CASSLTNLNTEAFF; CDR3nt: TGTGCCAGCAGCTTAACAAACTTGAACACTGAAGCTTTCTTT; j_gene: TRBJ1-1; d_gene: -; abundance: once; v_gene: TRBV7-6
CDR3aa: CASSSLSRTNTEAFF; CDR3nt: TGTGCCAGCAGCTCACTCAGCAGGACCAACACTGAAGCTTTCTTT; j_gene: TRBJ1-1; d_gene: -; abundance: -; v_gene: TRBV3-1/TRBV3-2
CDR3aa: CAWSKTGAYYEQYF; CDR3nt: TGTGCCTGGAGTAAAACAGGGGCATACTACGAGCAGTACTTC; j_gene: TRBJ2-7; d_gene: TRBD1; abundance: -; v_gene: TRBV30
CDR3aa: CASSEAGDTEAFF; CDR3nt: TGTGCCAGCAGTGAAGCGGGGGACACTGAAGCTTTCTTT; j_gene: TRBJ1-1; d_gene: -; abundance: -; v_gene: TRBV6-1
CDR3aa: CASSEALRDEQYF; CDR3nt: TGTGCCAGCAGTGAAGCACTTAGGGACGAGCAGTACTTC; j_gene: TRBJ2-7; d_gene: -; abundance: once; v_gene: TRBV2
CDR3aa: CASSPFGAENTEAFF; CDR3nt: TGTGCCAGCTCACCATTTGGGGCAGAGAACACTGAAGCTTTCTTT; j_gene: TRBJ1-1; d_gene: -; abundance: -; v_gene: TRBV18
CDR3aa: CASSLRPWDEQYF; CDR3nt: TGTGCCAGTAGTCTACGACCGTGGGACGAGCAGTACTTC; j_gene: TRBJ2-7; d_gene: -; abundance: once; v_gene: TRBV19
CDR3aa: CASSGRGGRAFF; CDR3nt: TGTGCCAGCAGTGGACGCGGCGGGAGGGCTTTCTTT; j_gene: TRBJ1-1; d_gene: -; abundance: -; v_gene: TRBV12-3/TRBV12-4
CDR3aa: CASGHSTTNEKLFF; CDR3nt: TGTGCCAGCGGGCACAGCACAACTAATGAAAAACTGTTTTTT; j_gene: TRBJ1-4; d_gene: -; abundance: -; v_gene: TRBV7-2
CDR3aa: CASSPREQGPGTGELFF; CDR3nt: TGTGCCAGCAGCCCGCGAGAACAGGGCCCGGGGACCGGGGAGCTGTTTTTT; j_gene: TRBJ2-2; d_gene: -; abundance: -; v_gene: TRBV7-9
CDR3aa: CASSPLGTGVSSYEQYF; CDR3nt: TGTGCCAGCTCACCCCTCGGGACAGGGGTTAGCTCCTACGAGCAGTACTTC; j_gene: TRBJ2-7; d_gene: TRBD1; abundance: -; v_gene: TRBV18
CDR3aa: CASSIGQGSEQYF; CDR3nt: TGTGCCAGTAGTATAGGGCAGGGTAGCGAGCAGTACTTC; j_gene: TRBJ2-7; d_gene: -; abundance: -; v_gene: TRBV19
CDR3aa: CASRARSSGNTIYF; CDR3nt: TGTGCCAGCAGGGCTCGCTCCTCCGGAAACACCATATATTTT; j_gene: TRBJ1-3; d_gene: -; abundance: few; v_gene: TRBV28
CDR3aa: CAISEAGGANTGELFF; CDR3nt: TGTGCCATCAGTGAGGCAGGGGGCGCGAACACCGGGGAGCTGTTTTTT; j_gene: TRBJ2-2; d_gene: TRBD1; abundance: -; v_gene: TRBV10-3
CDR3aa: CATSRSPSRGPYNEQFF; CDR3nt: TGTGCCACCAGCAGATCCCCTTCGCGGGGGCCCTACAATGAGCAGTTCTTC; j_gene: TRBJ2-1; d_gene: -; abundance: -; v_gene: TRBV15
CDR3aa: CASSLNIGAADTQYF; CDR3nt: TGCGCCAGCAGCCTGAACATCGGGGCCGCAGATACGCAGTATTTT; j_gene: TRBJ2-3; d_gene: -; abundance: -; v_gene: TRBV5-1
CDR3aa: CASSLGPNYNEQFF; CDR3nt: TGTGCCAGCAGCTTGGGACCTAACTACAATGAGCAGTTCTTC; j_gene: TRBJ2-1; d_gene: -; abundance: -; v_gene: TRBV5-6
CDR3aa: CSVSLNTGVSGNTIYF; CDR3nt: TGCAGCGTCTCTTTAAACACGGGAGTTTCTGGAAACACCATATATTTT; j_gene: TRBJ1-3; d_gene: -; abundance: -; v_gene: TRBV29-1
CDR3aa: CASSHGLSYEQYF; CDR3nt: TGTGCCAGTAGCCACGGGTTATCCTACGAGCAGTACTTC; j_gene: TRBJ2-7; d_gene: -; abundance: once; v_gene: TRBV19
CDR3aa: CASSSPGGFGNTIYF; CDR3nt: TGTGCCAGCAGCTCTCCAGGGGGTTTCGGAAACACCATATATTTT; j_gene: TRBJ1-3; d_gene: TRBD1; abundance: -; v_gene: TRBV14
CDR3aa: CASSLYSLRGKASNQPQHF; CDR3nt: TGCGCCAGCAGCTTGTATTCGCTCCGGGGGAAGGCTAGCAATCAGCCCCAGCATTTT; j_gene: TRBJ1-5; d_gene: -; abundance: -; v_gene: TRBV5-1
CDR3aa: CASSEAIHGPLHF; CDR3nt: TGTGCCAGCAGTGAAGCGATACACGGGCCCCTCCACTTT; j_gene: TRBJ1-6; d_gene: -; abundance: -; v_gene: TRBV2
CDR3aa: CASSLGQGNQPQHF; CDR3nt: TGTGCCAGCAGTCTAGGGCAGGGCAATCAGCCCCAGCATTTT; j_gene: TRBJ1-5; d_gene: -; abundance: -; v_gene: TRBV28
CDR3aa: CASSMLVRVDTEAFF; CDR3nt: TGTGCCAGTAGTATGTTGGTAAGGGTTGACACTGAAGCTTTCTTT; j_gene: TRBJ1-1; d_gene: -; abundance: once; v_gene: TRBV19
CDR3aa: CAIRNGAGTGSVGELFF; CDR3nt: TGTGCCATCAGAAACGGGGCAGGGACAGGGTCGGTCGGGGAGCTGTTTTTT; j_gene: TRBJ2-2; d_gene: TRBD1; abundance: -; v_gene: TRBV10-3
CDR3aa: CASSQDGRAYGYTF; CDR3nt: TGTGCCAGCAGCCAAGATGGGAGGGCCTATGGCTACACCTTC; j_gene: TRBJ1-2; d_gene: -; abundance: -; v_gene: TRBV3-1/TRBV3-2
CDR3aa: CASSPPSGVGAFF; CDR3nt: TGTGCCAGCAGCCCTCCTTCCGGAGTGGGTGCTTTCTTT; j_gene: TRBJ1-1; d_gene: -; abundance: -; v_gene: TRBV2
CDR3aa: CASRPSGGTEAFF; CDR3nt: TGTGCCAGCAGGCCTTCAGGGGGAACTGAAGCTTTCTTT; j_gene: TRBJ1-1; d_gene: TRBD1; abundance: -; v_gene: TRBV6-5
CDR3aa: CASSPSGGTYNEQFF; CDR3nt: TGCGCCAGCAGCCCCAGCGGGGGGACCTACAATGAGCAGTTCTTC; j_gene: TRBJ2-1; d_gene: TRBD2; abundance: -; v_gene: TRBV4-3
CDR3aa: CATQSGGIEDGYTF; CDR3nt: TGTGCCACCCAATCAGGGGGTATTGAAGATGGCTACACCTTC; j_gene: TRBJ1-2; d_gene: TRBD1; abundance: -; v_gene: TRBV6-6
CDR3aa: CATSSPHTGFRERLFF; CDR3nt: TGTGCCACCAGCAGTCCCCACACAGGGTTTCGGGAACGACTGTTTTTT; j_gene: TRBJ1-4; d_gene: -; abundance: -; v_gene: TRBV15
CDR3aa: CASSLGAQESNQPQHF; CDR3nt: TGTGCCAGCAGCTTGGGTGCACAGGAAAGCAATCAGCCCCAGCATTTT; j_gene: TRBJ1-5; d_gene: -; abundance: -; v_gene: TRBV7-9
CDR3aa: CASRKGLAQSYEQYF; CDR3nt: TGTGCCAGCAGGAAGGGACTAGCGCAATCCTACGAGCAGTACTTC; j_gene: TRBJ2-7; d_gene: TRBD2; abundance: -; v_gene: TRBV6-5